This T cell receptor beta chain was identified in a study of early T cells in non-severe SARS-CoV-2 infection. The wider study: The chains were unpaired, and the sequenced material was bulk RNA from unsorted whole blood.

A remark on this clonotype: The antigen is not known.

Study results and limitations: There was a bias toward anti-spike CD8 responses in VDJdb matching, which missed private and CD4 specificities.

Individual cDNA molecules received unique molecular identifiers during library preparation. From the 5' RACE reads, TCRdb called clonotypes with MiXCR, one entry per CDR3 protein. The sample shows about 77,000 distinct CDR3 sequences, roughly 5.3% of them seen only once. CDR1 SEHNR and CDR2 FQNEAQ come from the germline V gene (reference sequence). This CDR3 contains 16 residues. V lost 3 bases, J lost 4 bases, and 16 bases lay in between. The starting material was whole blood, obtained at baseline. The genes are TRBV7-9 and TRBJ2-1, with a possible D match to TRBD2 (5 bases). This TCR was sampled from an adult who was a healthcare worker with PCR-confirmed SARS-CoV-2 infection or an uninfected control (not recorded which). CDR3 sequence reads: CASSFGSAAGYNEQFF. For the CDR3, the DNA is TGTGCCAGCAGCTTTGGTAGCGCGGCTGGATACAATGAGCAGTTCTTC.